These 9 T cell receptor beta chains share one sample of origin, sequenced in a study of glioma-infiltrating T cells after dendritic cell vaccination. Sequenced by immunoSEQ multiplex PCR; TCRdb stores in-frame clones only, minus some. Among under 70,000 clones listed, approximately 78% were seen once. Source: blood, taken before dendritic cell vaccination. The receptors were sampled from a human donor with glioblastoma.

This chain links TRBV29-1 with TRBJ2-3; the match to TRBD2 covers 11 bases. Germline CDR1 is SQVTM and CDR2 is ANQGSEA. After removal of 4 bases from V and 0 bases from J, the junction contained 6 bases not matched to a gene. This CDR3 contains 16 residues. This CDR3 reads CSVGSSGGRSTDTQYF. Written as DNA, the CDR3 is TGCAGCGTTGGCTCTAGCGGGGGGCGTAGCACAGATACGCAGTATTTT.

Regarding this clone: Relative to the germline gene, one junction end is altered; a read error may explain this. The CDR3 nucleotides read TGTGCTAGCAGGAAGGGGTTGGGCGTTGACAATGAGCAGTTCTTC. Translation gives CASRKGLGVDNEQFF. The chain is built from TRBV7-7 and TRBJ2-1; possible D gene TRBD1, 5 bases. The CDR3 consists of 15 residues. CDR1 is SSHAT and CDR2 is FNYEAQ in the germline V gene (reference sequence).

The gene calls are TRBV7-6 and TRBJ1-3; maybe TRBD1 (6 bases). Trimming pared 3 bases from V and 1 base from J, leaving 10 bases between. This CDR3 comprises 15 residues. Germline V CDR1 and CDR2: SGHVS, FNYEAQ. For the CDR3, the DNA is TGTGCCAGCAGCTTGAGTCAGGGGTCTGGAAACACCATATATTTT. It codes for CASSLSQGSGNTIYF. The full variable domain, with the rest looked up from reference TRBV7-6 and TRBJ1-3, is GAGVSQSPRYKVTKRGQDVALRCDPISGHVSLYWYRQALGQGPEFLTYFNYEAQQDKSGLPNDRFSAERPEGSISTLTIQRTEQRDSAMYRCASSLSQGSGNTIYFGEGSWLTVV.

The chain uses TRBV7-8 and TRBJ2-1, with a weak D call TRBD2 (5 bases). With 8 bases removed from V and 0 bases from J, the gap between germline ends came to 8 bases. The CDR3 runs to 13 residues. Germline V lookup: CDR1 SGHVS, CDR2 FQNEAQ. The CDR3 loop is CASGESSYNEQFF. CDR3 bases: TGTGCCAGCGGGGAGAGCTCCTACAATGAGCAGTTCTTC.

This clone was observed a handful of times. The chain joins TRBV19 to TRBJ1-3; no definite D call. CDR3 length equals 14 residues. In germline, CDR1 is LNHDA, CDR2 SQIVND (reference sequence). Trimming pared 7 bases from V and 2 bases from J, leaving 12 bases between. CDR3 DNA sequence: TGTGCCAGTATAGAAGATCCCACTGGAAACACCATATATTTT. This sequence encodes CASIEDPTGNTIYF.

The chain combines TRBV6-1 with TRBJ2-3, with 9 nucleotides matching TRBD1. The germline CDR1 and CDR2 sequences are MNHNS and SASEGT. V gave up 7 bases and J gave up 9 bases; unmatched junction bases: 5. The CDR3 consists of 12 residues. The CDR3: CASKQGAETQYF. The DNA for the CDR3 is TGTGCCAGCAAACAGGGGGCGGAGACGCAGTATTTT.

The rearrangement joins TRBV7-9 to TRBJ2-5; 8 nucleotides agree with TRBD1. From germline, CDR1 is SEHNR and CDR2 FQNEAQ (reference sequence). The ends lost 5 bases at V and 1 base at J; junction bases unmatched: 9. The CDR3 has 16 amino acids. The CDR3 region is CASSKRTGKSQETQYF. Written as DNA, the CDR3 is TGTGCCAGCAGCAAAAGGACAGGGAAAAGCCAAGAGACCCAGTACTTC.

The V and J genes are TRBV5-6 and TRBJ2-3; 8 bases agree with TRBD2. CDR1 is SGHDT, CDR2 YYEEEE, per germline. This CDR3 has 16 amino acids. V lost 5 bases to trimming and J lost 3 bases; unmatched junction nucleotides: 11. The CDR3 region is CASRVGLAGKTDTQYF. The CDR3 DNA is TGTGCCAGCAGAGTTGGACTAGCAGGAAAAACAGATACGCAGTATTTT. Variable domain in full (rest from reference TRBV5-6 and TRBJ2-3): DAGVTQSPTHLIKTRGQQVTLRCSPKSGHDTVSWYQQALGQGPQFIFQYYEEEERQRGNFPDRFSGHQFPNYSSELNVNALLLGDSALYLCASRVGLAGKTDTQYFGPGTRLTVL.

The chain carries TRBV29-1 and TRBJ2-5; D remains unclear. V dropped 4 bases and J dropped 5 bases, with 14 bases sitting between them. The CDR3 is 13 residues long. In germline, CDR1 is SQVTM, CDR2 ANQGSEA. CDR3 DNA sequence: TGCAGCGTTGTAGGAGACTTTCAGGAGACCCAGTACTTC. Residues: CSVVGDFQETQYF.